A selection of T cell receptor beta chains follows, all from one sample in a study of shared clonotypes between healthy human individuals. Profiling relied on immunoSEQ multiplex PCR, and the TCRdb table lists in-frame clones only, not all of them. The sample records 2.3 million or so clones, approximately 93% being singletons. What was sequenced was naive CD4+ T cells from PBMCs. The origin of the receptors is a young man in good health. Some clones in this sample may be carry-over from other donors' samples. CDR3s include the opening cysteine and the closing phenylalanine or tryptophan. The D gene is left open where the match is weak. The size entry is marked missing in some rows and otherwise reads once, few, many or a size class.

CDR3aa,CDR3nt,abundance,j_gene,v_gene,d_gene
CASRNLAGVGSEQFF,TGTGCCAGCCGAAACCTAGCGGGAGTAGGCAGTGAGCAGTTCTTC,-,TRBJ2-1,TRBV6-6,TRBD2
CTSSANWGDGEQYF,TGTACCAGCAGTGCAAACTGGGGGGATGGCGAGCAGTACTTC,-,TRBJ2-7,TRBV6-1,-
CASSTGNQPQHF,TGTGCCAGCTCCACGGGGAATCAGCCCCAGCATTTT,-,TRBJ1-5,TRBV18,-
CASSVTGVPDTQYF,TGTGCCAGCAGCGTAACGGGAGTGCCAGATACGCAGTATTTT,-,TRBJ2-3,TRBV9,-
CSVVALNTEAFF,TGCAGCGTTGTTGCGCTGAACACTGAAGCTTTCTTT,few,TRBJ1-1,TRBV29-1,-
CASGRQGNTEAFF,TGTGCCAGCGGCCGACAGGGGAACACTGAAGCTTTCTTT,-,TRBJ1-1,TRBV6-5,TRBD1
CASSGRLAGKDEQYF,TGCGCCAGCAGCGGACGACTAGCGGGAAAGGACGAGCAGTACTTC,-,TRBJ2-7,TRBV5-1,TRBD2
CASSLDRDFGQPQHF,TGTGCCAGCAGTTTAGACAGGGATTTTGGTCAGCCCCAGCATTTT,-,TRBJ1-5,TRBV6-1,TRBD1
CATSRDQENTEAFF,TGTGCCACCAGCAGAGATCAGGAAAACACTGAAGCTTTCTTT,-,TRBJ1-1,TRBV15,-
CASSPTIDTNTEAFF,TGCGCCAGCAGCCCAACGATCGACACGAACACTGAAGCTTTCTTT,-,TRBJ1-1,TRBV5-1,-
CASSLSAGGANVLTF,TGTGCCAGCAGTTTATCGGCGGGAGGGGCCAACGTCCTGACTTTC,-,TRBJ2-6,TRBV28,-
CASSEGGFGGNQPQHF,TGTGCCAGCAGTGAAGGGGGGTTTGGTGGCAATCAGCCCCAGCATTTT,-,TRBJ1-5,TRBV25-1,-
CASSAASGSGTDTQYF,TGTGCCAGCAGTGCGGCTAGCGGGAGTGGCACAGATACGCAGTATTTT,-,TRBJ2-3,TRBV6-4,TRBD2
CASSESSSDTQYF,TGTGCCAGCAGTGAATCTAGCTCAGATACGCAGTATTTT,-,TRBJ2-3,TRBV2,-
CASSPALAASYNEQFF,TGTGCCAGCAGCCCAGCCCTAGCGGCCTCCTACAATGAGCAGTTCTTC,-,TRBJ2-1,TRBV2,TRBD2
CASSLAGGQWNTDTQYF,TGTGCTAGCAGCTTAGCCGGGGGCCAGTGGAACACAGATACGCAGTATTTT,-,TRBJ2-3,TRBV7-2,-
CASSLARGAGNTEAFF,TGCGCCAGCAGCTTGGCCAGGGGCGCCGGGAACACTGAAGCTTTCTTT,-,TRBJ1-1,TRBV5-1,-
CASSVGARGSGANVLTF,TGTGCCAGCAGCGTAGGAGCCAGGGGCTCTGGGGCCAACGTCCTGACTTTC,-,TRBJ2-6,TRBV9,-
CASSPRRPSGNNEQFF,TGTGCCAGCAGCCCCCGCCGTCCTAGCGGGAACAATGAGCAGTTCTTC,-,TRBJ2-1,TRBV9,TRBD2
CASSPQGGDQPQHF,TGTGCCAGCTCACCGCAAGGGGGGGATCAGCCCCAGCATTTT,-,TRBJ1-5,TRBV18,-
CASSYGTGDEKLFF,TGTGCCAGCAGCTACGGGACTGGGGATGAAAAACTGTTTTTT,-,TRBJ1-4,TRBV7-9,-
CASSITAGILLNEQFF,TGTGCCAGTAGTATCACAGCGGGGATCCTCTTAAATGAGCAGTTCTTC,-,TRBJ2-1,TRBV19,TRBD2
CASSESHRGNYQPQHF,TGTGCCAGCAGTGAATCTCACAGGGGGAACTATCAGCCCCAGCATTTT,-,TRBJ1-5,TRBV2,TRBD1
CASSLGAGTDTQYF,TGCGCCAGCAGCCTTGGCGCAGGAACAGATACGCAGTATTTT,-,TRBJ2-3,TRBV5-1,-
CASSSEDRDRNTEAFF,TGCGCCAGCAGCTCGGAAGATCGGGACAGGAACACTGAAGCTTTCTTT,-,TRBJ1-1,TRBV5-1,TRBD1
CASSTTGFSSYNEQFF,TGTGCCAGCAGTACCACAGGGTTTAGCTCCTACAATGAGCAGTTCTTC,-,TRBJ2-1,TRBV27,-
CASNLHLTSRNTGELFF,TGTGCCAGTAACCTCCATCTGACTAGCCGAAACACCGGGGAGCTGTTTTTT,-,TRBJ2-2,TRBV19,TRBD2
CASSQKRGPLYEQYF,TGTGCCAGCAGCCAGAAGAGGGGCCCCTTATACGAGCAGTACTTC,-,TRBJ2-7,TRBV14,-
CASKQLGPVGQTGDLGPQHF,TGTGCCAGTAAGCAACTAGGGCCAGTCGGCCAGACAGGGGATCTAGGGCCCCAGCATTTT,-,TRBJ1-5,TRBV19,TRBD1
CASSGFRTETNTGELFF,TGTGCCAGCAGCGGATTTAGAACAGAAACGAACACCGGGGAGCTGTTTTTT,-,TRBJ2-2,TRBV9,-
CASSATGTVNTEAFF,TGTGCCAGCAGCGCCACCGGGACGGTGAACACTGAAGCTTTCTTT,-,TRBJ1-1,TRBV5-4,-